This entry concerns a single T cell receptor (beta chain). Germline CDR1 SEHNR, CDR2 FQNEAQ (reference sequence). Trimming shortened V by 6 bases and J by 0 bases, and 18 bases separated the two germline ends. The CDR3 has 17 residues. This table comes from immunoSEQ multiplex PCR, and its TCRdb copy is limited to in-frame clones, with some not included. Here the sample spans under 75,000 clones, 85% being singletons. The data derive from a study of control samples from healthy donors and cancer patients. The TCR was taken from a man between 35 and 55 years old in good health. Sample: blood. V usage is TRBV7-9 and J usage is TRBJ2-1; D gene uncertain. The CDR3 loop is CASSPALDTSSYNEQFF. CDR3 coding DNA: TGTGCCAGCAGTCCCGCTCTCGACACCAGCTCCTACAATGAGCAGTTCTTC.